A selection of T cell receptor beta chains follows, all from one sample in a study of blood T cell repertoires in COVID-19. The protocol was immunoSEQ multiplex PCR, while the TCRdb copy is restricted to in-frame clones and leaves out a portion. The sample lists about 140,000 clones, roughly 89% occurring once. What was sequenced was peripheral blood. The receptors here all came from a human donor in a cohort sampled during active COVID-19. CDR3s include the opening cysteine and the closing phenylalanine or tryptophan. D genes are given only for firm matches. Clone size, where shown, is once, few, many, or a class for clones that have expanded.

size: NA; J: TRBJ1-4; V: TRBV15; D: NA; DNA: TGTGCCACCAGCAGTACTAGGTTGAGTGAAAAACTGTTTTTT; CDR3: CATSSTRLSEKLFF
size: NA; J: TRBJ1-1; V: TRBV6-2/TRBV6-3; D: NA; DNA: TGTGCCAGCAGTTACCGCCAGCGATCCGGTACTGAAGCTTTCTTT; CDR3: CASSYRQRSGTEAFF
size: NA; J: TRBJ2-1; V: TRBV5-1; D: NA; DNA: TGCGCCAGCAGCTTGGATCCGGCGGTTTCCTACAATGAGCAGTTCTTC; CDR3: CASSLDPAVSYNEQFF
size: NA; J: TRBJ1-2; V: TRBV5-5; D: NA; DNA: TGTGCCAGCAGCCCTTCTAACTATGGCTACACCTTC; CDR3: CASSPSNYGYTF
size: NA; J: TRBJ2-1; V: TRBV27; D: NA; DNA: TGTGCCAGCAGCCTTACTAGCCCTCTATACAATGAGCAGTTCTTC; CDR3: CASSLTSPLYNEQFF
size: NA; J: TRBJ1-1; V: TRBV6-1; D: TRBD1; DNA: TGTGCCAGCAGTGAGACCGACAGGGGGCTTTCCACTGAAGCTTTCTTT; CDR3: CASSETDRGLSTEAFF
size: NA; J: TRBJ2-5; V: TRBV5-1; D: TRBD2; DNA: TGCGCCAGCAGCTTGGGGCTAGCGGGGGGAGAGACCCAGTACTTC; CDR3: CASSLGLAGGETQYF
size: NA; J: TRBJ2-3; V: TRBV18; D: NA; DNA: TGTGCCAGCTCACCACTTAGCGAAGCAGATACGCAGTATTTT; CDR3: CASSPLSEADTQYF
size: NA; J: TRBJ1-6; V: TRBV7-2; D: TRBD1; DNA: TGTGCCAGCAGCACCGGGACAGGGGGAAGTTCACCCCTCCACTTT; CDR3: CASSTGTGGSSPLHF
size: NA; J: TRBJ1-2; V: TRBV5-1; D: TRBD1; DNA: TGCGCCAGCAGCACGGGACAGGGGGGTGACTACACCTTC; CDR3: CASSTGQGGDYTF
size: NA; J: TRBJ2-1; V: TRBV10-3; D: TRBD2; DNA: TGTGCCATCAGTGACGGGGGGGCTTACAATGAGCAGTTCTTC; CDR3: CAISDGGAYNEQFF
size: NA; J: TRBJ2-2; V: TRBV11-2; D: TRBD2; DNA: TGTGCCAGCAGCTTGACCCCTAGCGGGGCCCCGAACACCGGGGAGCTGTTTTTT; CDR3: CASSLTPSGAPNTGELFF
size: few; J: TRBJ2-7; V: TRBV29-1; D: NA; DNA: TGCAGCGTTGAAGGCCAGTCCTACGAGCAGTACTTC; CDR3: CSVEGQSYEQYF
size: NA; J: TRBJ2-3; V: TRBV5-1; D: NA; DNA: TGCGCCAGCAGCTTTGGGGGGACGAGCACAGATACGCAGTATTTT; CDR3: CASSFGGTSTDTQYF
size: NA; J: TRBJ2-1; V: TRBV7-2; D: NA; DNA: TGTGCCAGCAGCTTATCAAGGAGGGATGAGCAGTTCTTC; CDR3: CASSLSRRDEQFF
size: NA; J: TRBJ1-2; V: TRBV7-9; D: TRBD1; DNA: TGTGCCAGCAGCCCTACAGGGGGAAACTATGGCTACACCTTC; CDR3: CASSPTGGNYGYTF
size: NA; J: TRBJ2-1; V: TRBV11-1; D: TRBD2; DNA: TGTGCCAGCAGCTTAAGGGCTAGCGGGGCTAATGAGCAGTTCTTC; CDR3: CASSLRASGANEQFF
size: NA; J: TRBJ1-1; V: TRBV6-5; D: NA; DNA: TGTGCCAGCAGTTACTCAACAGGGTATGGGGGCACTGAAGCTTTCTTT; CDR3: CASSYSTGYGGTEAFF
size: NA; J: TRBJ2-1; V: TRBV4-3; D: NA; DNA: TGCGCCAGCAGCCAAGAGGCGGCCCCCTACAATGAGCAGTTCTTC; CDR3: CASSQEAAPYNEQFF
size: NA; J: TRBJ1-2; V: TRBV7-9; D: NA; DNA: TGTGCCAGCAGCTTAGTTACAGGCTATGGCTACACCTTC; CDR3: CASSLVTGYGYTF
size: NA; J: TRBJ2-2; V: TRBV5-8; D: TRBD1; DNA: TGTGCCAGCAGCTGGGGACAGGAGGGGACCGGGGAGCTGTTTTTT; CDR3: CASSWGQEGTGELFF
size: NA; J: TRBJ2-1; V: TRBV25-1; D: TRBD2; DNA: TGTGCCAGCAGTGTCTGGGGGGCGGTAGCGGGGGTTTACAATGAGCAGTTCTTC; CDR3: CASSVWGAVAGVYNEQFF
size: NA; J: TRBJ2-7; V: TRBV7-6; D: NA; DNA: TGTGCCAGCAGCCATTCCTTACAGGGCTACGAGCAGTACTTC; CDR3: CASSHSLQGYEQYF
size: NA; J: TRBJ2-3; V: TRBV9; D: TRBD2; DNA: TGTGCCAGCAGCGTAGGGGCGGGACTAGCGGGCCTCCTCACAGATACGCAGTATTTT; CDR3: CASSVGAGLAGLLTDTQYF
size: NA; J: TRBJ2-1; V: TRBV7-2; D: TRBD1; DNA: TGTGCCAGCAGCCTCGACAGGGGCTACAATGAGCAGTTCTTC; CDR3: CASSLDRGYNEQFF
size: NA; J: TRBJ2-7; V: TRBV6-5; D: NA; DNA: TGTGCCAGCAGCAGGGGCGGCAGCTCCTACGAGCAGTACTTC; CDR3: CASSRGGSSYEQYF
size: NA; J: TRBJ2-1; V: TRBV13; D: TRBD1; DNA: TGTGCCAGCAGCGTGGGACAGGGGGCGCCCTACAATGAGCAGTTCTTC; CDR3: CASSVGQGAPYNEQFF
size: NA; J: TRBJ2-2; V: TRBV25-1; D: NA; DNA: TGTGCCAGCAGTGAATCCGCGGTGAACACCGGGGAGCTGTTTTTT; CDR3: CASSESAVNTGELFF
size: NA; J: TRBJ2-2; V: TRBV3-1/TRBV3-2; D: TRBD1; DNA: TGTGCCAGCAGCGCCGAGGGGGCCATCCTGAACACCGGGGAGCTGTTTTTT; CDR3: CASSAEGAILNTGELFF
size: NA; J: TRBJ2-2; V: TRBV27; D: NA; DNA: TGTGCCAGCAGTTTATCCCCAGGTTCGGCCGAGCTCGGGGAGCTGTTTTTT; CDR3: CASSLSPGSAELGELFF
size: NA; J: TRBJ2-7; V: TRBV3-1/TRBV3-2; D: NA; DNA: TGTGCCAGCAGCCAAGGTCCCCTGAGCGGTGCATACCCCTACGAGCAGTACTTC; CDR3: CASSQGPLSGAYPYEQYF
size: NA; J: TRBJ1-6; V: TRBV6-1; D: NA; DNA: TGTGCCAGCAGTGAAGCGAGCATTCCGGGGTTCCATTCACCCCTCCACTTT; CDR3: CASSEASIPGFHSPLHF
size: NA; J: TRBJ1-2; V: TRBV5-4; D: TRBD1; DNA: TGTGCCAGCAGCTTGCCCCTGACAGGGCATGGCTACACCTTC; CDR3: CASSLPLTGHGYTF
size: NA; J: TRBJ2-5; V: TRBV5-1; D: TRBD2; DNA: TGCGCCAGCAGCGTTACTAGCGGGGGTTACCAAGAGACCCAGTACTTC; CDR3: CASSVTSGGYQETQYF
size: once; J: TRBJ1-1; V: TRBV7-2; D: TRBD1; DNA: TGTGCCAGCGGACAGGGGTCCACTGAAGCTTTCTTT; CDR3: CASGQGSTEAFF
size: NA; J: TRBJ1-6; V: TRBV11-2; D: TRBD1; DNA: TGTGCCAGCAGCACTTTCCGGGACAGGGGGCTGACACCCCTCCACTTT; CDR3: CASSTFRDRGLTPLHF
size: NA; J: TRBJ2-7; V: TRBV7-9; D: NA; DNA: TGTGCCAGCAGCTTAGTGGAGGGACTCTCCTACGAGCAGTACTTC; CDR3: CASSLVEGLSYEQYF
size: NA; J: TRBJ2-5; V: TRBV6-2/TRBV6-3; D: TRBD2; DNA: TGTGCCAGCAGTTACTCGCCGGCTAGCGGAGATCAAGAGACCCAGTACTTC; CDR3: CASSYSPASGDQETQYF
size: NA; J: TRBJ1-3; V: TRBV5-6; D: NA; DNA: TGTGCCAGCAGCTTGTATGGACTCCGGGTTCTCTCTGGAAACACCATATATTTT; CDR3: CASSLYGLRVLSGNTIYF
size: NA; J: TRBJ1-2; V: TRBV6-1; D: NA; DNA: TGTGCCAGCAGTGCCACACCCCGCAGGGCGAACTATGGCTACACCTTC; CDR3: CASSATPRRANYGYTF
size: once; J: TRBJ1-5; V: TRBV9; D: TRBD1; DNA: TGTGCCAGCAGCCCAGGGACAGGGCTGTCCAATCAGCCCCAGCATTTT; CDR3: CASSPGTGLSNQPQHF
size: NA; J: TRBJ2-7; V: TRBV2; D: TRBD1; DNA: TGTGCCAGCATCTTCAGGGGGCCCTACGAGCAGTACTTC; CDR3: CASIFRGPYEQYF
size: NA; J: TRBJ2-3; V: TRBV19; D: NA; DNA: TGTGCCAGTAGTATAGCGCGGGATAATACGCAGTATTTT; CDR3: CASSIARDNTQYF
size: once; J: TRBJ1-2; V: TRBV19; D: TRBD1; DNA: TGTGCCAGTAGTTACCGGGACAGGGGGCGAGGTTATGGCTACACCTTC; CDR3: CASSYRDRGRGYGYTF
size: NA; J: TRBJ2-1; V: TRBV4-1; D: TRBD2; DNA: TGCGCCAGCAGCCAATACTTTAGCGGGGGCGACTACAATGAGCAGTTCTTC; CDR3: CASSQYFSGGDYNEQFF
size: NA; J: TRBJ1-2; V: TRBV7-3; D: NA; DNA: TGTGCCAGCAGCCCCAGTCGGGATAACTATGGCTACACCTTC; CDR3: CASSPSRDNYGYTF
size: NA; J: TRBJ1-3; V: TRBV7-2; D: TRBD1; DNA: TGTGCCAGCAGCTTGATCCGGGACAGGGTCCACTCTGGAAACACCATATATTTT; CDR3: CASSLIRDRVHSGNTIYF
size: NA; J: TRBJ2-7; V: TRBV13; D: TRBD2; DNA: TGTGCCAGCAGCTTCGCGACTAGCGGATTTTCCTACGAGCAGTACTTC; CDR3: CASSFATSGFSYEQYF
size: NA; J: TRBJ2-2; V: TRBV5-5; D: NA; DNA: TGTGCCAGCAGCCCGAGACAGCAGGCCACCGGGGAGCTGTTTTTT; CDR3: CASSPRQQATGELFF
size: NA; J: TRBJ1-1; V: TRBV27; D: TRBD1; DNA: TGTGCCAGCAGTTTTGGGACAGGGAACACTGAAGCTTTCTTT; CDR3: CASSFGTGNTEAFF
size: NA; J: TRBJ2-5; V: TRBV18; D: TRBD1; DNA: TGTGCCAGCTCACCACGATGGACAGGGGAAGAGACCCAGTACTTC; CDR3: CASSPRWTGEETQYF
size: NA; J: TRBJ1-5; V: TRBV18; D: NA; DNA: TGTGCCAGCTCACCACTGGCCAAGCAGGGCCCCCAGCCCCAGCATTTT; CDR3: CASSPLAKQGPQPQHF
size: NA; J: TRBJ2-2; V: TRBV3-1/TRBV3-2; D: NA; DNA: TGTGCCAGCAACCTCGGGACTCCTCCCACCGGGGAGCTGTTTTTT; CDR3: CASNLGTPPTGELFF
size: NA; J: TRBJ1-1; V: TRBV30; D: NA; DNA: TGTGCCTGGAGTACTGCCACCCCGGGCACTGAAGCTTTCTTT; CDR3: CAWSTATPGTEAFF
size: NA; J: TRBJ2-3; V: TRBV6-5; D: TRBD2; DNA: TGTGCCAGCAGTTACGGGCGGGGGGACACAGATACGCAGTATTTT; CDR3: CASSYGRGDTDTQYF